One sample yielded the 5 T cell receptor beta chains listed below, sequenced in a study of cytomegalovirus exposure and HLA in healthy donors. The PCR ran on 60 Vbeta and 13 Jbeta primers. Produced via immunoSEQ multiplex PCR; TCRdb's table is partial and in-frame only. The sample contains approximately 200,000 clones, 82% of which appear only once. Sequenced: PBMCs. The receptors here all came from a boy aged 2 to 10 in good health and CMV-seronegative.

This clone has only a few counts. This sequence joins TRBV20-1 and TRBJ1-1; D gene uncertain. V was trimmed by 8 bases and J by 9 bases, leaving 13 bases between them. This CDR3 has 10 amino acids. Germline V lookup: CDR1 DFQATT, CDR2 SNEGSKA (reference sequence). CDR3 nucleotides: TGCAGTTCCGGGTTCCTTAAAGCTTTCTTT. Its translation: CSSGFLKAFF.

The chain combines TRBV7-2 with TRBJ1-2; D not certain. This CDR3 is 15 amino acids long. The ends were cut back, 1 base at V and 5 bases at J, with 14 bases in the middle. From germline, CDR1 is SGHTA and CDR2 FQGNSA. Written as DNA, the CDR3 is TGTGCCAGCAGCTTAGTTCTAGGCCCCGTATATGGCTACACCTTC. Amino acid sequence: CASSLVLGPVYGYTF. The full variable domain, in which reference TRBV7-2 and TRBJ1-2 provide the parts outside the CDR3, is GAGVSQSPSNKVTEKGKDVELRCDPISGHTALYWYRQSLGQGLEFLIYFQGNSAPDKSGLPSDRFSAERTGGSVSTLTIQRTQQEDSAVYLCASSLVLGPVYGYTFGSGTRLTVV.

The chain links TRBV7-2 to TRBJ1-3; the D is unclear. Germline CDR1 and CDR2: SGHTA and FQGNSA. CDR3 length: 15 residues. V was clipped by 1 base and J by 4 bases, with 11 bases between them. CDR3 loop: CASSLVSGLGNTIYF. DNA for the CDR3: TGTGCCAGCAGCTTAGTCTCCGGGTTGGGAAACACCATATATTTT.

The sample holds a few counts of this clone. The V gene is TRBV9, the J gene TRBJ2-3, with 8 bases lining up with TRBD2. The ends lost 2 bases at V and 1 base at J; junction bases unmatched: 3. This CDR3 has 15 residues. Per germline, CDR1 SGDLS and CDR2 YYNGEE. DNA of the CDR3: TGTGCCAGCAGCGTCGGGGGGGCGGGCACAGATACGCAGTATTTT. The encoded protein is CASSVGGAGTDTQYF.

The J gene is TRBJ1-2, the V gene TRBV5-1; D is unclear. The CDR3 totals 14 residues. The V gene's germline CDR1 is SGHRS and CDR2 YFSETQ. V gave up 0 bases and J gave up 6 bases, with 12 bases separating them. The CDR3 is CASSLGRGTDGYTF. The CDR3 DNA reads TGCGCCAGCAGCTTGGGACGGGGAACGGATGGCTACACCTTC.